This passage covers 12 T cell receptor beta chains from one sample sequenced in a study of Ad26.COV2.S vaccination and SARS-CoV-2 variants. Using immunoSEQ multiplex PCR, the repertoire was profiled, and TCRdb retains in-frame clones only, with some absent. The top ten hold just under 3% of the sample, which has approximately 250,000 clones, roughly 87% seen once. The treatment is: around 19 received Ad26.COV2.S at low or high dose, single or two shots; 5 received placebo; per-sample allocation not given. Collection of the samples took place on day 63 after the first injection of vaccine or placebo. The material sequenced was peripheral blood, taken in a trial of Ad26.COV2.S vaccine versus placebo. The receptors come from a person between 18 and 65 years old who received the Ad26.COV2.S COVID-19 vaccine or a placebo.

This chain uses TRBV11-3 with TRBJ1-1, with D maybe TRBD1 (5 bases). The CDR3 loop spans 16 amino acids. The V end was cut by 0 bases, the J end by 7 bases, with 18 bases between. Germline CDR1 is SGHNT and CDR2 is YENEEA. The CDR3 sequence: CASSLDGREGVDEAFF. The CDR3 DNA sequence: TGTGCCAGCAGCTTAGATGGCAGGGAGGGCGTGGATGAAGCTTTCTTT. The full variable domain, in which reference TRBV11-3 and TRBJ1-1 provide the parts outside the CDR3, is EAGVVQSPRYKIIEKKQPVAFWCNPISGHNTLYWYLQNLGQGPELLIRYENEEAVDDSQLPKDRFSAERLKGVDSTLKIQPAELGDSAVYLCASSLDGREGVDEAFFGQGTRLTVV.

This chain uses TRBV2 with TRBJ1-3; 8 bases align to TRBD1. Per germline, CDR1 SNHLY and CDR2 FYNNEI. There are 14 residues in the CDR3. Unmatched junction bases numbered 4, after V lost 6 bases and J lost 3 bases. This CDR3 reads CASSAGGRGNTIYF. The CDR3 bases are TGTGCCAGCAGCGCAGGGGGCCGTGGAAACACCATATATTTT.

In regard to this clone: The junction shows a germline mismatch at one end, possibly a read error. The chain couples TRBV2 to TRBJ1-5; D might be TRBD1 (5 bases). This CDR3 is 14 amino acids long. Germline assignment: CDR1 SNHLY and CDR2 FYNNEI. The CDR3 region is CASRAGTGNLPQHF. Here the CDR3 DNA reads TGTGCCAGCAGAGCCGGGACGGGGAATCTGCCCCAGCATTTT.

In this sample, this clone turned up once. This chain uses TRBV6-6 with TRBJ1-2, with a weak D call TRBD1 (5 bases). The CDR3 extends over 11 amino acids. V was clipped by 3 bases and J by 14 bases, with 13 bases between them. CDR1 and CDR2 from the germline V gene are MNHNY and SVGAGI (reference sequence). The CDR3 DNA reads as TGTGCCAGCAGTTATAAGGGGAAATTTACCTTC. It is translated as CASSYKGKFTF.

V and J are TRBV7-9 and TRBJ1-1, with D uncertain. Germline CDR1 is SEHNR and CDR2 is FQNEAQ (reference sequence). Trimming removed 5 bases at V and 1 base at J, with 11 bases between. This CDR3 is built from 14 residues. CDR3 DNA sequence: TGTGCCAGCAGCCCCCGGGCTTCGAACACTGAAGCTTTCTTT. This codes for CASSPRASNTEAFF.

The chain combines TRBV19 with TRBJ1-3; D perhaps matches TRBD1 (5 bases). The V and J ends lost 3 bases and 0 bases respectively, with 12 bases between them. Germline V gene sequence: CDR1 LNHDA, CDR2 SQIVND (reference sequence). This CDR3 contains 16 residues. For the CDR3, the DNA is TGTGCCAGTAGTATTGGGACGGCAAGCTCTGGAAACACCATATATTTT. It is translated as CASSIGTASSGNTIYF.

The V and J genes are TRBV5-1 and TRBJ2-1; 10 bases are shared with TRBD2. V gave up 7 bases and J gave up 3 bases; unmatched junction bases: 13. The CDR3 contains 17 residues. Looked up from germline, CDR1 is SGHRS and CDR2 is YFSETQ. The CDR3 DNA follows: TGCGCCAGCCGCGACACAACTAGCGGGATCCTCTACAATGAGCAGTTCTTC. It specifies CASRDTTSGILYNEQFF.

This clone has only one observation. The chain employs TRBV4-3 and TRBJ2-6; possibly TRBD1 for D (5 bases). Deletions cut 0 bases from V and 0 bases from J, with 18 bases between. CDR1 and CDR2 from the germline V gene are LGHNA and YSLEER. This CDR3 has 20 residues. The DNA for the CDR3 is TGCGCCAGCAGCCAAGATCCAATAGGGGCGACAAGCTCTGGGGCCAACGTCCTGACTTTC. Encoded protein: CASSQDPIGATSSGANVLTF.

The chain joins TRBV30 to TRBJ2-1; unclear D gene. The CDR3 extends over 13 amino acids. Germline V gene lookup returns CDR1 GTSNPN and CDR2 SVGIG (reference sequence). V lost 0 bases, J lost 8 bases, and 11 bases lay in between. CDR3 residues: CAWSVPTWDEQFF. DNA for the CDR3: TGTGCCTGGAGTGTACCGACGTGGGATGAGCAGTTCTTC. Variable domain in full (rest from reference TRBV30 and TRBJ2-1): SQTIHQWPATLVQPVGSPLSLECTVEGTSNPNLYWYRQAAGRGLQLLFYSVGIGQISSEVPQNLSASRPQDRQFILSSKKLLLSDSGFYLCAWSVPTWDEQFFGPGTRLTVL.

This clone was counted once. The chain carries TRBV2 and TRBJ1-2; D unclear. Germline CDR1 SNHLY, CDR2 FYNNEI. Trimming took 3 bases from V and 2 from J, leaving 7 bases between them. The CDR3 covers 13 residues. The CDR3 loop is CASSDGRNYGYTF. CDR3 DNA sequence: TGTGCCAGCAGTGATGGCAGAAACTATGGCTACACCTTC.

V is TRBV4-2 and J is TRBJ1-4; 7 nucleotides match TRBD1. CDR1 and CDR2 from the germline V gene are LGHNA and YNFKEQ. The CDR3 extends over 13 amino acids. The trim removed 3 bases at V and 6 bases at J, leaving 1 base unmatched. The CDR3 bases are TGTGCCAGCAGCCATGACAGGGATGAAAAACTGTTTTTT. Its translation: CASSHDRDEKLFF.

The sample holds one count of this clone. This chain uses TRBV4-1 with TRBJ2-3; TRBD2 matches 8 bases. After removal of 0 bases from V and 2 bases from J, the junction contained 7 bases not matched to a gene. The CDR3 loop spans 17 amino acids. Looked up from germline, CDR1 is MGHRA and CDR2 is YSYEKL. Here the CDR3 DNA reads TGCGCCAGCAGCCAAGACCTCTTAGCGGGATCCACAGATACGCAGTATTTT. Amino acids: CASSQDLLAGSTDTQYF.